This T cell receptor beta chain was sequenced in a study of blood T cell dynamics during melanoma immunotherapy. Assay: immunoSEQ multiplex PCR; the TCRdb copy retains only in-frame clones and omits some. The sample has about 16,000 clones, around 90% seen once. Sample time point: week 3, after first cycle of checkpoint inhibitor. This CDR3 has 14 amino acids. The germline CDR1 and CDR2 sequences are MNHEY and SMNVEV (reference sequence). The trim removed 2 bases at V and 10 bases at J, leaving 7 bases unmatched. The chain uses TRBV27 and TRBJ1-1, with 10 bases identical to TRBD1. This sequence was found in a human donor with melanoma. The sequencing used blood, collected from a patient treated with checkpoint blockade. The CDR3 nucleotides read TGTGCCAGCAGTTTAAGGGAGACAGGGGGCCGAGCTTTCTTT. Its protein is CASSLRETGGRAFF.